Below, one T cell receptor beta chain is given with its context. The data belong to a study of blood T cell repertoires in COVID-19. The overall study: T cells, B-cell-depleted T cells, or PBMCs provided the cDNA or gDNA that served as material.

The repertoire was sequenced with immunoSEQ multiplex PCR; TCRdb's copy has only in-frame clones and lacks some. The table includes approximately 120,000 clones, roughly 75% detected once. The CDR3 has 14 amino acids. Trimming shortened V by 1 base and J by 7 bases, and 11 bases separated the two germline ends. Germline V gene data show CDR1 as SGDLS and CDR2 as YYNGEE. The chain joins TRBV9 to TRBJ2-2, with D possibly being TRBD2 (6 bases). Sequencing used peripheral blood. This TCR derives from a human donor in a cohort sampled during active or convalescent COVID-19. In DNA, the CDR3 is TGTGCCAGCAGCGTAAGACTAGGAAACGGGGAGCTGTTTTTT. Amino acid sequence: CASSVRLGNGELFF.